The rows below give T cell receptor beta chains drawn from one sample of a study of CD8 T cells in Susac syndrome. TCRdb processed the immunoSEQ multiplex PCR reads anew with MiXCR; each CDR3 protein has one entry. This table has some 120,000 distinct CDR3 sequences, around 94% appearing once. Sequences were obtained from CD8+ T cells from PBMCs. The source is a human donor with Susac syndrome. Each CDR3 is given with its conserved first and last residue. A D gene is named only where the DNA matches it firmly. Part of the rows lack a size; the others show once, few, many or a class for expanded clones.

>.|TRBD1|TRBJ1-2|TRBV12-3/TRBV12-4
TGTGCCAGCAGACTAACGACAGGGGGCTTCCCCTATGGCTACACCTTC
CASRLTTGGFPYGYTF
>.|.|TRBJ2-2|TRBV14
TGTGCCAGCAGCCACGAGGGGGGGCGAAACACCGGGGAGCTGTTTTTT
CASSHEGGRNTGELFF
>.|TRBD1|TRBJ2-7|TRBV5-5
TGTGCCAGCAGCTTATGGACAGGGTTTGACGAGCAGTACTTC
CASSLWTGFDEQYF
>.|TRBD2|TRBJ2-2|TRBV6-2/TRBV6-3
TGTGCCAGCAGTAACAGTGGCGGGAGTATCGGGGAGCTGTTTTTT
CASSNSGGSIGELFF
>.|.|TRBJ2-7|TRBV7-9
TGTGCCAGCAGCTCGCGGGACGGCAGCTACGAGCAGTACTTC
CASSSRDGSYEQYF
>.|.|TRBJ1-4|TRBV29-1
TGCAGCGTAACCTCGGCAGCAACTAATGAAAAACTGTTTTTT
CSVTSAATNEKLFF
>.|.|TRBJ1-2|TRBV2
TGTGCCAGCAGGCTGACAGACTATGGCTACACCTTC
CASRLTDYGYTF
>.|.|TRBJ1-1|TRBV19
TGTGCCAGTACCTTAGAGGGCCAGGGGAACACTGAAGCTTTCTTT
CASTLEGQGNTEAFF
>.|TRBD2|TRBJ2-1|TRBV27
TGTGCCAGCAGTTTATCAGGACTAGCGGGGAATGAGCAGTTCTTC
CASSLSGLAGNEQFF
>once|.|TRBJ1-5|TRBV10-3
TGTGCCATCATTCTGCTCCTCTGGTATCAGCCCCAGCATTTT
CAIILLLWYQPQHF
>few|TRBD1|TRBJ2-7|TRBV30
TGTGCCTGGAGTCCCGGGACAGGGGACTACGAGCAGTACTTC
CAWSPGTGDYEQYF
>.|.|TRBJ2-3|TRBV11-2
TGTGCCAGCAGCCTCTTTGCAATCACAGATACGCAGTATTTT
CASSLFAITDTQYF
>.|TRBD1|TRBJ1-1|TRBV11-3
TGTGCCAGCAGCACCGGACAGGGGAACACTGAAGCTTTCTTT
CASSTGQGNTEAFF
>.|TRBD1|TRBJ2-7|TRBV5-4
TGTGCCAGCAGCCCTATGGCAGGGGGCTACGAGCAGTACTTC
CASSPMAGGYEQYF
>.|.|TRBJ2-1|TRBV10-3
TGTGCCATCGAATATCGGGGCTTGGGGTACAATGAGCAGTTCTTC
CAIEYRGLGYNEQFF
>.|.|TRBJ2-1|TRBV12-3/TRBV12-4
TGTGCCAGCAGTTTACCGCAGGTCAATGAGCAGTTCTTC
CASSLPQVNEQFF
>.|.|TRBJ2-1|TRBV9
TGTGCCAGCAGCATCGTACAGTCGGGGGAGCAGTTCTTC
CASSIVQSGEQFF
>.|.|TRBJ1-2|TRBV5-6
TGTGCCAGCAGCTTGCCGGGACACGCCGTATGGAGTGGCTACACCTTC
CASSLPGHAVWSGYTF
>once|.|TRBJ2-7|TRBV30
TGTGCCTGGAGTGTCGGCGAGCAGTACTTC
CAWSVGEQYF
>.|.|TRBJ2-2|TRBV30
TGTGCCTGGCTTGCGGAGAACACCGGGGAGCTGTTTTTT
CAWLAENTGELFF
>once|.|TRBJ1-1|TRBV7-9
TGTGCCAGCAGCGGACTCTCCACTGAAGCTTTCTTT
CASSGLSTEAFF
>.|.|TRBJ2-7|TRBV9
TGTGCCAGCAGCGGGAACCCAGATTACTACGAGCAGTACTTC
CASSGNPDYYEQYF
>once|.|TRBJ2-3|TRBV11-2
TGTGCCAGCAGCCCATGGGGTGATACGCAGTATTTT
CASSPWGDTQYF
>.|.|TRBJ1-1|TRBV30
TGTGCCTGGACGGACGGGGTGAACACTGAAGCTTTCTTT
CAWTDGVNTEAFF
>.|.|TRBJ2-5|TRBV12-3/TRBV12-4
TGTGCCAGCAGTTTTCTGTCCAGCCAAGAGACCCAGTACTTC
CASSFLSSQETQYF
>.|TRBD1|TRBJ1-2|TRBV12-3/TRBV12-4
TGTGCCAGCGGTTCGGGACAGGGGGGCTCTGGCTACACCTTC
CASGSGQGGSGYTF